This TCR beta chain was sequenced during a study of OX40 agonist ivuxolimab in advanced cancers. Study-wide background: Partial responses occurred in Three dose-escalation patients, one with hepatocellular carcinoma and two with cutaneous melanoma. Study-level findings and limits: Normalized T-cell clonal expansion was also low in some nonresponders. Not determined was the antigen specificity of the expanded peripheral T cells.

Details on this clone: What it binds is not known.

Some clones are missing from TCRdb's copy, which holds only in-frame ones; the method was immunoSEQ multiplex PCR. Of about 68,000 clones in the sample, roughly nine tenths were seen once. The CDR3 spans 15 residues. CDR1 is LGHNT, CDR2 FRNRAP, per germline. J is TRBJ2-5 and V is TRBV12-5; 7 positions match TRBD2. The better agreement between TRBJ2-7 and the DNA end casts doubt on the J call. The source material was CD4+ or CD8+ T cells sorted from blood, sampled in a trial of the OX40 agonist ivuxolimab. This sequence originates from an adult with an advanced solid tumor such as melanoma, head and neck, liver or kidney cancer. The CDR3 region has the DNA TGTGCTAGTGGTTTGGGGGGGGGAAGCTCCTACGAGCAGTACTTC. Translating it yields CASGLGGGSSYEQYF.